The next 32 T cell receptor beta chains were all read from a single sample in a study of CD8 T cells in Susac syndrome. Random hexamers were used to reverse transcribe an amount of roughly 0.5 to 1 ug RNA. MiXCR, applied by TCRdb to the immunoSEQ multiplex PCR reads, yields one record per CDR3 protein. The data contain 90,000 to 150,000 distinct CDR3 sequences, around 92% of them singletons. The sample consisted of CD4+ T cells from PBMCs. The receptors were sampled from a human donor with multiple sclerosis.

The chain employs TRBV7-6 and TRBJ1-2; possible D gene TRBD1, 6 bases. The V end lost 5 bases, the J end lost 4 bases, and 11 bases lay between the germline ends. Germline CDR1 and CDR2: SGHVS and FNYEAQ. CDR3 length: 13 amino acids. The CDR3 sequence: CASSPDSPYGYTF. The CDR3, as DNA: TGTGCCAGCAGCCCGGACAGCCCCTATGGCTACACCTTC.

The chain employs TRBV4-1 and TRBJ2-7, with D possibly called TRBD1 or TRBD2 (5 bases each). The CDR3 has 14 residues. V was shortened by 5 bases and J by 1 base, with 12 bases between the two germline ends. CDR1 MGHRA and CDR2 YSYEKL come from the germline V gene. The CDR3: CASSGPGRSYEQYF. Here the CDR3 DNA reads TGCGCCAGCAGCGGTCCGGGACGGTCCTACGAGCAGTACTTC.

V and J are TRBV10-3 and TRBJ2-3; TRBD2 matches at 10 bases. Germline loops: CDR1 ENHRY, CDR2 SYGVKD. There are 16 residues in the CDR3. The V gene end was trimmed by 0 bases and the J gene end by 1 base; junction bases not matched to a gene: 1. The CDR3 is CAISESLAGRTDTQYF. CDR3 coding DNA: TGTGCCATCAGTGAGTCACTAGCGGGGCGCACAGATACGCAGTATTTT.

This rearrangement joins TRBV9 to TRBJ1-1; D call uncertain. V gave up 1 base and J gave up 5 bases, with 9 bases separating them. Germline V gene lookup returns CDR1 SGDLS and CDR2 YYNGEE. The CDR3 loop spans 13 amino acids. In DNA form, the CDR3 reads TGTGCCAGCAGCGTATCAACGGGGACTGAAGCTTTCTTT. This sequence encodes CASSVSTGTEAFF.

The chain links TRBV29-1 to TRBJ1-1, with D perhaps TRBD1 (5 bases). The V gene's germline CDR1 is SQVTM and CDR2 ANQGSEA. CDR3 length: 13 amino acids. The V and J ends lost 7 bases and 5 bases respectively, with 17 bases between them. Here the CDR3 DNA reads TGCAGCGCAGTCCCGGGACGGTTGACTGAAGCTTTCTTT. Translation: CSAVPGRLTEAFF.

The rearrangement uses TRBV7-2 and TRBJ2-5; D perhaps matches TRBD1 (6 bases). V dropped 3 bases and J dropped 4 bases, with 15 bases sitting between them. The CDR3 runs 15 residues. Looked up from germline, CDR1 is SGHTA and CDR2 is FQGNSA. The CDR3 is CASSLQQGIGETQYF. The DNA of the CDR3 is TGTGCCAGCAGCTTGCAACAGGGTATAGGAGAGACCCAGTACTTC.

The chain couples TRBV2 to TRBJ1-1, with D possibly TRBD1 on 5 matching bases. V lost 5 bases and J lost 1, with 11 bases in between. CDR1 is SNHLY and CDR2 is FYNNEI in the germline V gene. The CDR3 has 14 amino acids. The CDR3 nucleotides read TGTGCCAGCAGTCCGACAGCTACGAACACTGAAGCTTTCTTT. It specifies CASSPTATNTEAFF.

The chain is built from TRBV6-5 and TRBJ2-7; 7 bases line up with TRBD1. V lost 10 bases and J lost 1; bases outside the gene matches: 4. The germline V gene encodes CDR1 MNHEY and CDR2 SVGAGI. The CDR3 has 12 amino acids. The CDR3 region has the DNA TGTGCCACAGGGGGACAGTCCTACGAGCAGTACTTC. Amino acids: CATGGQSYEQYF.

The CDR3 DNA follows: TGTGCCAGCAGCTTAGACAGGATTAGTCAGCCCCAGCATTTT. This codes for CASSLDRISQPQHF. The rearrangement uses TRBV7-2 and TRBJ1-5; D might be TRBD1 (5 bases). CDR1 is SGHTA and CDR2 is FQGNSA in the germline V gene. Trimming took 1 base from V and 6 from J, leaving 10 bases between them. The CDR3 is made up of 14 amino acids.

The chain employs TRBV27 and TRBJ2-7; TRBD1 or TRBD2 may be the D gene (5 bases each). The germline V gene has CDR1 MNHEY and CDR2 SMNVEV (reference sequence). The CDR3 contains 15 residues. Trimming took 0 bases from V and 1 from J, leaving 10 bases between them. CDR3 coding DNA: TGTGCCAGCAGTTTATCGAGTGGGGGATCCTACGAGCAGTACTTC. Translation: CASSLSSGGSYEQYF.

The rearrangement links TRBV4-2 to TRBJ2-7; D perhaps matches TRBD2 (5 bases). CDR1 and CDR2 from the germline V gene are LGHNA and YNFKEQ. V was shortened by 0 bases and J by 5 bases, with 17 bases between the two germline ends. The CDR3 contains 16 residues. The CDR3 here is CASSQEALALSHEQYF. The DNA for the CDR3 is TGTGCCAGCAGCCAAGAGGCCCTAGCCTTGTCCCACGAGCAGTACTTC.

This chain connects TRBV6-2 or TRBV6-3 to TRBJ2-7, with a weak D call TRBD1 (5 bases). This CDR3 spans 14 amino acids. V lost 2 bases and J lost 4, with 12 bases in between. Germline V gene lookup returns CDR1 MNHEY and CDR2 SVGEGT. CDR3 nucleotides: TGTGCCAGCAGTTACAGCCAGGGAAGGTACGAGCAGTACTTC. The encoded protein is CASSYSQGRYEQYF.

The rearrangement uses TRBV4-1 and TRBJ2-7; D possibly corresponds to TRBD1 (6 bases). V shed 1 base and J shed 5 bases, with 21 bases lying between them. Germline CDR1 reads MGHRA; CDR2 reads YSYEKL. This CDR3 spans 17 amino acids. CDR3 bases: TGCGCCAGCAGCCAAGTCGGGTTTAGACCAGGGGAGAACGAGCAGTACTTC. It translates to CASSQVGFRPGENEQYF.

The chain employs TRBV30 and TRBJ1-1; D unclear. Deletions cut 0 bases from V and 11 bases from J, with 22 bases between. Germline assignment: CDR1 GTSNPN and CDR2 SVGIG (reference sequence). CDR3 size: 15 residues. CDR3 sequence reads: CAWSVGTTFTPAAFF. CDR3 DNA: TGTGCCTGGAGTGTGGGAACGACGTTTACTCCGGCGGCTTTCTTT.

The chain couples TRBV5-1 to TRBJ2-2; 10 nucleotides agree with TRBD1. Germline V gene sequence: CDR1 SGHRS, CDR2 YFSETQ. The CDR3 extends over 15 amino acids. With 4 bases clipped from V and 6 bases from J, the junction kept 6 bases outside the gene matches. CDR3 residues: CASSPGQGLSGELFF. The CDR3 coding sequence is TGCGCCAGCAGCCCGGGACAGGGGTTGTCCGGGGAGCTGTTTTTT.

CDR3 DNA sequence: TGTGCCAGCAGCTTAGTTGGGGGGGGCCCCCAAGAGACCCAGTACTTC. Protein product: CASSLVGGGPQETQYF. The chain recombines TRBV7-9 with TRBJ2-5; perhaps TRBD2 as D (7 bases). Looked up from germline, CDR1 is SEHNR and CDR2 is FQNEAQ (reference sequence). The CDR3 has 16 amino acids. The germline V and J ends were trimmed by 1 base and 1 base, with 13 bases remaining between them.

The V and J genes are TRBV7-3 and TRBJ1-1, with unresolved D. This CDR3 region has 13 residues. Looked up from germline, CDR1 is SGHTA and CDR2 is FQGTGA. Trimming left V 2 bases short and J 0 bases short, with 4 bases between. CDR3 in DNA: TGTGCCAGCAGCTTATCTATGAACACTGAAGCTTTCTTT. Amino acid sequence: CASSLSMNTEAFF.

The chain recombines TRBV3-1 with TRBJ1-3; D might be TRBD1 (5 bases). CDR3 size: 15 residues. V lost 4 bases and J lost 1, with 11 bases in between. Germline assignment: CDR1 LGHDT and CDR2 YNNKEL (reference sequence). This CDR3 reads CASSLEGASGNTIYF. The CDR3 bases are TGTGCCAGCAGCCTCGAAGGGGCGTCTGGAAACACCATATATTTT.

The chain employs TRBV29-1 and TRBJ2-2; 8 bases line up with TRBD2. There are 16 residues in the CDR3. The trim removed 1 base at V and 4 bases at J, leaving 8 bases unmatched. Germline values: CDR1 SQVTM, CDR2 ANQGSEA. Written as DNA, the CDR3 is TGCAGCGTTGAAGGCCGGGCGGGGGGAGGCACCGGGGAGCTGTTTTTT. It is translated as CSVEGRAGGGTGELFF.

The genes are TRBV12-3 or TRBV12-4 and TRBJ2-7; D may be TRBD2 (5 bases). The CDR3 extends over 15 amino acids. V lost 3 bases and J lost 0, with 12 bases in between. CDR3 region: CASSLKADHSYEQYF. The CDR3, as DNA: TGTGCCAGCAGTTTGAAAGCGGACCACTCCTACGAGCAGTACTTC.

Written as DNA, the CDR3 is TGTGCCAGCAGCCAAGATTGGCAGTACAATGAGCAGTTCTTC. Translation: CASSQDWQYNEQFF. The chain has TRBV4-2 and TRBJ2-1, with unresolved D. With 0 bases removed from V and 4 bases from J, the gap between germline ends came to 7 bases. Germline V gene sequence: CDR1 LGHNA, CDR2 YNFKEQ. The CDR3 runs 14 residues.

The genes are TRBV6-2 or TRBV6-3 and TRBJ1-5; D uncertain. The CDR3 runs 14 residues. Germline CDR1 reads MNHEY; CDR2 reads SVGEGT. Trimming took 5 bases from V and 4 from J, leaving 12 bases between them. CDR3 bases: TGTGCCAGCAGTACCGTGGGAAGTAATCAGCCCCAGCATTTT. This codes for CASSTVGSNQPQHF.

The CDR3: CASSHKVGLAGGNTQYF. CDR3 coding DNA: TGTGCCAGCAGCCACAAAGTGGGACTAGCGGGGGGTAATACGCAGTATTTT. V is TRBV14 and J is TRBJ2-3, with TRBD2 matching 15 bases. CDR3 length: 17 residues. The germline gives CDR1 SGHDN, CDR2 FVKESK. The ends lost 3 bases at V and 7 bases at J; junction bases unmatched: 8.

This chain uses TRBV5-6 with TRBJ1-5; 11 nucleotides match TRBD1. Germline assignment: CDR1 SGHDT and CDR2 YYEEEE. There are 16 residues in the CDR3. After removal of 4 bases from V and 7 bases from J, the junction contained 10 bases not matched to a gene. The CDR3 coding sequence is TGTGCCAGCAGCGCCGGGACAGGGGGTCCGGGGCAGCCCCAGCATTTT. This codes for CASSAGTGGPGQPQHF.

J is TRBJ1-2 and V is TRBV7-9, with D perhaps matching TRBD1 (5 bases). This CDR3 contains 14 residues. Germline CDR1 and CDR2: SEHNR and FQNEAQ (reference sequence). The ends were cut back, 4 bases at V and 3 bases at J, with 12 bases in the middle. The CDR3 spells CASSSGRGYYGYTF. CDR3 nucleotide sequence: TGTGCCAGCAGCTCGGGACGGGGCTACTATGGCTACACCTTC. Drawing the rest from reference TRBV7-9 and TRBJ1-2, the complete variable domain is DTGVSQNPRHKITKRGQNVTFRCDPISEHNRLYWYRQTLGQGPEFLTYFQNEAQLEKSRLLSDRFSAERPKGSFSTLEIQRTEQGDSAMYLCASSSGRGYYGYTFGSGTRLTVV.

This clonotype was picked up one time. CDR3 nucleotide sequence: TGCAGCGTTGAAGGACATACTCAAGATCCGTCTAATGAAAAACTGTTTTTT. This translates into CSVEGHTQDPSNEKLFF. The genes are TRBV29-1 and TRBJ1-4; D is ambiguous. Trimming left V 1 base short and J 3 bases short, with 18 bases between. The CDR3 is made up of 17 amino acids. CDR1 SQVTM and CDR2 ANQGSEA come from the germline V gene.

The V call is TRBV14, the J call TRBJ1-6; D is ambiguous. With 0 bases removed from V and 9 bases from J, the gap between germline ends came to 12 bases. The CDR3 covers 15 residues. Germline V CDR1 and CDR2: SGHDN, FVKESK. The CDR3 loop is CASSQETGFGSPLHF. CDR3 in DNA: TGTGCCAGCAGCCAAGAGACGGGGTTTGGTTCACCCCTCCACTTT.

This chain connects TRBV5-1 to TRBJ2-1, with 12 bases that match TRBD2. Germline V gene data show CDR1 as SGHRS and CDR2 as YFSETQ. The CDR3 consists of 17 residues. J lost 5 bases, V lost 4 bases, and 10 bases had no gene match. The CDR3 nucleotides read TGCGCCAGCAGCCTCAACCCTACTAGCGGGGGGCACAATGAGCAGTTCTTC. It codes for CASSLNPTSGGHNEQFF.

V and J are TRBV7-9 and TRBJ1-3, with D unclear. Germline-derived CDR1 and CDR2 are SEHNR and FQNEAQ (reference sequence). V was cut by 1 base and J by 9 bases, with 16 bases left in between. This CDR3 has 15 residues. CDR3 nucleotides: TGTGCCAGCAGCTTAGATGACGCGGCAGGATTCACCATATATTTT. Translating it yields CASSLDDAAGFTIYF.

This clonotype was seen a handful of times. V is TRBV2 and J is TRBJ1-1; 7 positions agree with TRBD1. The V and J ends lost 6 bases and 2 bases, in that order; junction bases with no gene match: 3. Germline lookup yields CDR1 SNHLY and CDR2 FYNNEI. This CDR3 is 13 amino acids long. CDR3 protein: CASRGQPNTEAFF. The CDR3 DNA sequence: TGTGCCAGCAGGGGACAGCCCAACACTGAAGCTTTCTTT.

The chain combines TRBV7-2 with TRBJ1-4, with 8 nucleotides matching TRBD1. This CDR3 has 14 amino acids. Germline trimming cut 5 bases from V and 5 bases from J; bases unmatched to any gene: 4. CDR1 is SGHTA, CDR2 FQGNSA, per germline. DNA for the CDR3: TGTGCCAGCAGCGTCAGGGGGCAAAATGAAAAACTGTTTTTT. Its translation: CASSVRGQNEKLFF.

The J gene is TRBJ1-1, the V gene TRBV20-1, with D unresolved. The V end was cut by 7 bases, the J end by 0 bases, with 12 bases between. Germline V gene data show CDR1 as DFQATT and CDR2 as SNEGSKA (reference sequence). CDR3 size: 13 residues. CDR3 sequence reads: CSGIHSLNTEAFF. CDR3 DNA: TGCAGTGGTATACACAGCTTGAACACTGAAGCTTTCTTT.